This T cell receptor (beta chain) stems from a study of human T cells and chemical hapten exposure (dated by TCRdb to about 2021). Background for the entire study: For sensitization, 2% DPC in acetone was applied to an approximately 2 cm by approximately 2 cm area of upper inner arm skin. Twenty-nine alopecia patients provided blood for TCR sequencing at one to four time points (pre-sensitization, 2, 6 and 24 weeks). Patch testing on the upper back used Finn chambers containing 0.01% DPC, with scoring done after 6 days according to International Contact Dermatitis Research Group standards. In alopecia patients, the study followed how the peripheral blood TCR repertoire changed in vivo over primary and secondary sensitization to diphenylcyclopropenone (DPC), a hapten. The libraries were sequenced as a pool, and the TCR yield per sample differed mostly because of small variations in library volumes within the pool. Blood samples were taken from patients before sensitization (week 0) and at 2, 6 and about 24 weeks after DPC sensitization. The mostly female patient cohort included alopecia areata with under or over 50% scalp involvement, alopecia totalis and alopecia universalis. Patients additionally received weekly therapeutic DPC doses to the scalp throughout the approximately 25-week study period. What the research found in general, with its limitations: Because all patients had alopecia, a presumed autoimmune disease, the immune response of the patients might differ from that of healthy individuals. After repeated subsampling, changes were observed in the strength of the expansion versus patch-test correlation and in the threshold at which the correlation became significant. The number of PT1 expanded TCRs positively correlated with patch test score, significant at thresholds 8, 16 and 32 but not 4. DPC sensitization did not change how many TCRs were above 1 in 1000 frequency, and no evidence was found of alterations in global repertoire structure. Significantly more large CDR3 similarity clusters were formed by expanded TCRs than by pre-sensitization or healthy control sets, consistent with antigen-driven responses.

The sample's time point label, in plain terms: patch test 2, 6 weeks after DPC sensitization. This sample's treatment or condition label indicates: therapeutic diphenylcyclopropenone sensitization with weekly scalp DPC. At every patch-test visit, the blood draw took place before the patch test was put on. To be eligible, patients had to be aged 18 to 70, diagnosed with alopecia and judged suitable for DPC therapy, while pregnant patients were excluded. Total RNA was extracted from unfractionated whole blood that had been collected in Tempus Blood RNA tubes. Between the V and J ends, shortened by 5 bases and 7 bases respectively, the junction contains 2 bases. Via the germline V gene, CDR1 is SQVTM and CDR2 ANQGSEA. Inclusive of the bounding cysteine and phenylalanine, the CDR3 is 8 residues long. Left in the record is the CDR3 DNA by itself, 24 bases read in frame from the first base. The library was obtained by RACE. Sequencing instrument: NextSeq 500. During library preparation, unique molecular identifiers were attached to individual cDNA molecules so that TCRs could be counted quantitatively and reproducibly. Both TCR alpha and TCR beta chains were sequenced from each blood RNA sample. Under the source paper's analysis protocol: The median number of TCRs per sample was 90,000 to 100,000, ranging from about 20,000 to 700,000. The Decombinator software suite was used to annotate the V, J and CDR3 of the TCR reads. For the PS versus PT1 abundance plots, all samples were subsampled to the same number of TCRs (28,000). Expanded TCRs were defined as absent before sensitization and observed at least eight times at the 2-week time point. TCRdb trimmed public reads at Q25 via fastp, called clones via MiXCR and kept in-frame beta chains. Identical CDR3 protein sequences are pooled into one entry, listed with their most common genes and DNA. TCRdb's processing, not the authors' own work, is the source of the V and J calls. The sample has just over 350,000 distinct CDR3 sequences on record, over 6% of them singletons. The top ten clonotypes cover more than 5.5% of the sample.

In its sample, this clonotype was seen many times. Its recognized antigen is unknown. There are no base qualities to consult, and no much larger clone falls within one base. The rearrangement combines TRBV29-1 with TRBJ1-2; the D gene identity is not certain. The TCR comes from a woman younger than 30 with alopecia areata. Some clones in this sample may be carry-over from other donors' samples. The material was whole blood, obtained in connection with sensitization to the hapten diphenylcyclopropenone (DPC). The DNA sequence is TGCAGCGTTCTTGGCTACACCTTC. It codes for CSVLGYTF.